Shown below are 31 T cell receptor beta chains from a single sample sequenced in a study of T cell responses to AZD1222 COVID-19 vaccine. The protocol was immunoSEQ multiplex PCR, while the TCRdb copy is restricted to in-frame clones and leaves out a portion. The table shows about 130,000 clones, with 88% occurring only once. This specimen was peripheral blood, taken on day 0 of AZD1222 vaccination. These receptors were taken from an adult in good health.

The gene calls are TRBV6-6 and TRBJ2-1; 9 bases line up with TRBD2. The CDR3 spans 13 residues. Losses at the gene ends were 10 bases for V and 4 bases for J; bases not matched to a gene: 5. Germline values: CDR1 MNHNY, CDR2 SVGAGI (reference sequence). CDR3 protein: CAICAGGYNEQFF. The CDR3 DNA is TGTGCCATTTGCGCGGGAGGGTACAATGAGCAGTTCTTC.

The rearrangement uses TRBV10-3 and TRBJ2-1; TRBD2 is a possible D gene (6 bases). The V end was cut by 3 bases, the J end by 10 bases, with 19 bases between. Per germline, CDR1 ENHRY and CDR2 SYGVKD. The CDR3 consists of 15 residues. CDR3 nucleotides: TGTGCCATCAGTGAACTACTGGTGTCGGCGGGAGAGCAGTTCTTC. This sequence encodes CAISELLVSAGEQFF.

V is TRBV5-1 and J is TRBJ1-1; 8 bases are shared with TRBD1. The germline V gene has CDR1 SGHRS and CDR2 YFSETQ. The CDR3 consists of 16 residues. After removal of 4 bases from V and 0 bases from J, the junction contained 8 bases not matched to a gene. The CDR3 DNA follows: TGCGCCAGCAGCGCCGGGACAGGCATCATGAACACTGAAGCTTTCTTT. Amino acid sequence: CASSAGTGIMNTEAFF.

This chain joins TRBV29-1 and TRBJ2-7; 12 bases are a match to TRBD2. V shed 7 bases, J shed 0 bases, and the junction held 10 bases outside the gene matches. The CDR3 extends over 16 amino acids. Germline V gene data show CDR1 as SQVTM and CDR2 as ANQGSEA. Here the CDR3 DNA reads TGCAGCGCAGAGACTAGCGGGAGATCAGGCTCCTACGAGCAGTACTTC. Translated, it gives CSAETSGRSGSYEQYF.

The rearrangement links TRBV7-2 to TRBJ2-1; D might be TRBD1 or TRBD2, each matching 6 bases. Germline V gene sequence: CDR1 SGHTA, CDR2 FQGNSA. V lost 5 bases and J 8 bases, leaving 19 bases between the germline ends. The CDR3 is 15 residues long. The CDR3 loop is CASSTGHGGLYEQFF. The CDR3 coding sequence is TGTGCCAGCAGCACGGGACACGGGGGTCTCTATGAGCAGTTCTTC.

The CDR3 protein is CASTTGTAINYGYTF. Written as DNA, the CDR3 is TGTGCCAGCACCACCGGGACAGCGATCAACTATGGCTACACCTTC. This chain links TRBV28 with TRBJ1-2; 7 nucleotides agree with TRBD1. Germline V gives CDR1 MDHEN, CDR2 SYDVKM. This CDR3 contains 15 residues. The V segment lost 7 bases and the J segment 2 bases; nucleotides outside the gene matches: 10.

This clone has a handful of counts. This chain joins TRBV9 and TRBJ2-3; possible D gene TRBD2, 6 bases. The CDR3 extends over 16 amino acids. CDR1 is SGDLS, CDR2 YYNGEE, per germline. Trimming shortened V by 0 bases and J by 1 base, and 12 bases separated the two germline ends. CDR3 sequence reads: CASSVGGRDRTDTQYF. CDR3 sequence (DNA): TGTGCCAGCAGCGTAGGAGGGCGGGACCGCACAGATACGCAGTATTTT.

The rearrangement links TRBV7-8 to TRBJ1-2; 7 bases match TRBD1. J gave up 6 bases and V 5 bases, and 3 bases lay outside the gene matches. From germline, CDR1 is SGHVS and CDR2 FQNEAQ. The CDR3 length is 12 residues. The CDR3 coding sequence is TGTGCCAGCAGCCCTGGGACAGATGGCTACACCTTC. Encoded protein: CASSPGTDGYTF.

This clone was seen only once. The chain uses TRBV3-1 (or the pseudogene TRBV3-2) and TRBJ2-5, with no clear D. V was clipped by 1 base and J by 3 bases, with 12 bases between them. Germline V gives CDR1 LGHDT, CDR2 YNNKEL (reference sequence). This CDR3 is built from 15 residues. CDR3 sequence: CASSQVGTQEETQYF. The CDR3 DNA sequence: TGTGCCAGCAGCCAAGTCGGCACCCAAGAAGAGACCCAGTACTTC.

The rearrangement uses TRBV4-1 and TRBJ1-5; 9 bases align to TRBD1. Germline CDR1 MGHRA, CDR2 YSYEKL. The CDR3 covers 18 residues. The J segment lost 7 bases and the V segment lost 1 base, leaving 14 bases of the junction unmatched. The CDR3 is CASSQVVERQGVRQPQHF. CDR3 bases: TGCGCCAGCAGCCAAGTGGTAGAGCGACAGGGGGTCCGCCAGCCCCAGCATTTT.

The rearrangement joins TRBV5-1 to TRBJ2-6; possibly TRBD1 for D (5 bases). The CDR3 is 15 residues long. The germline V gene encodes CDR1 SGHRS and CDR2 YFSETQ. V shed 5 bases and J shed 3 bases, with 12 bases lying between them. The CDR3 spells CASRRQTGGANVLTF. The CDR3 bases are TGCGCCAGCAGAAGACAGACGGGTGGGGCCAACGTCCTGACTTTC.

The chain couples TRBV6-2 or TRBV6-3 to TRBJ2-3; 7 nucleotides match TRBD2. The CDR3 sequence is 15 residues long. Losses at the gene ends were 4 bases for V and 1 base for J; bases not matched to a gene: 5. In germline, CDR1 is MNHEY, CDR2 SVGEGT. CDR3 residues: CASSSGLAGTDTQYF. The CDR3 nucleotides are TGTGCCAGCAGTTCGGGGCTAGCGGGCACAGATACGCAGTATTTT.

The rearrangement links TRBV27 to TRBJ2-3; D may be TRBD1 (5 bases). The V gene lost 6 bases and the J gene lost 6 bases, with 16 bases spanning the gap. CDR1 is MNHEY, CDR2 SMNVEV, per germline (reference sequence). CDR3 length equals 14 residues. The CDR3 spells CASRSRQIIDTQYF. DNA for the CDR3: TGTGCCAGCAGATCCCGACAGATTATTGATACGCAGTATTTT.

The chain has TRBV19 and TRBJ2-3; TRBD1 matches at 12 bases. J gave up 3 bases and V 5 bases, and 9 bases lay outside the gene matches. The CDR3 length is 17 residues. The germline gives CDR1 LNHDA, CDR2 SQIVND (reference sequence). CDR3 coding DNA: TGTGCCAGTAGTGCCGGGACAGGGGGCGGTCGGACAGATACGCAGTATTTT. Translated, it gives CASSAGTGGGRTDTQYF. The complete variable domain, with remaining parts taken from reference TRBV19 and TRBJ2-3, reads DGGITQSPKYLFRKEGQNVTLSCEQNLNHDAMYWYRQDPGQGLRLIYYSQIVNDFQKGDIAEGYSVSREKKESFPLTVTSAQKNPTAFYLCASSAGTGGGRTDTQYFGPGTRLTVL.

The rearrangement uses TRBV21-1 and TRBJ1-5. TRBV21-1 has pseudogene status. The CDR3 totals 13 residues. The CDR3 sequence is CATKQGLGQPQHF. The CDR3 DNA reads as TGTGCCACTAAACAGGGACTCGGGCAGCCCCAGCATTTT.

The chain links TRBV11-3 to TRBJ2-1, with D perhaps TRBD1 or TRBD2 (6 bases each). The germline V and J ends were trimmed by 1 base and 7 bases, with 14 bases remaining between them. Germline lookup yields CDR1 SGHNT and CDR2 YENEEA. This CDR3 comprises 15 residues. The CDR3 DNA reads TGTGCCAGCAGCTTAGGGGGGGCCGGGGGAAATGAGCAGTTCTTC. It translates to CASSLGGAGGNEQFF.

The rearrangement joins TRBV12-3 or TRBV12-4 to TRBJ2-1; 7 bases are shared with TRBD2. V shed 8 bases and J 7 bases; nucleotides not matched to a gene: 2. This CDR3 is 11 amino acids long. The CDR3 bases are TGTGCCAGCGGGAGGGAGAATGAGCAGTTCTTC. Residues: CASGRENEQFF.

V gene TRBV5-8 combines with J gene TRBJ1-6; D not certain. CDR1 and CDR2 from the germline V gene are SGHTS and YDEGEE. Trimming cost V 4 bases and J 8 bases, with 13 bases left between them. The length of the CDR3 is 14 residues. The CDR3 region has the DNA TGTGCCAGCAGCCTGGCGAGCGGATATTCACCCCTCCACTTT. Its translation: CASSLASGYSPLHF.

This clone was counted only a few times. The V call is TRBV7-9, the J call TRBJ2-7; D assignment may be TRBD1 or TRBD2 (5 bases each). With 2 bases removed from V and 4 bases from J, the gap between germline ends came to 12 bases. CDR3 length: 14 amino acids. Germline CDR1 reads SEHNR; CDR2 reads FQNEAQ (reference sequence). The CDR3: CASSLPGANYEQYF. For the CDR3, the DNA is TGTGCCAGCAGCTTACCCGGGGCTAATTACGAGCAGTACTTC.

Written as DNA, the CDR3 is TGCGCCAGCTCGGGACCTCTTAAGGGAGATACGCAGTATTTT. Translating gives CASSGPLKGDTQYF. V is TRBV5-1 and J is TRBJ2-3, with D perhaps assigned TRBD1 or TRBD2 (5 bases each). The germline gives CDR1 SGHRS, CDR2 YFSETQ. This CDR3 comprises 14 residues. Trimming removed 7 bases from V and 5 bases from J, with 17 bases in between.

The chain recombines TRBV5-6 with TRBJ2-5; the D is unclear. Trimming pared 4 bases from V and 0 bases from J, leaving 13 bases between. This CDR3 comprises 15 residues. Germline V gives CDR1 SGHDT, CDR2 YYEEEE. The chain's CDR3 is CASSPLGPNQETQYF. CDR3 coding DNA: TGTGCCAGCAGCCCTTTAGGACCGAACCAAGAGACCCAGTACTTC.

The chain links TRBV7-2 to TRBJ2-2; 11 nucleotides agree with TRBD2. The V gene end was trimmed by 6 bases and the J gene end by 8 bases; junction bases not matched to a gene: 11. This CDR3 has 16 amino acids. The germline V gene encodes CDR1 SGHTA and CDR2 FQGNSA. In nucleotides, the CDR3 is TGTGCCAGCAGTTCAAGGACTAGCGGGTCTTTGGGGGAGCTGTTTTTT. Its protein product is CASSSRTSGSLGELFF.

J is TRBJ2-7 and V is TRBV6-5; D not certain. From germline, CDR1 is MNHEY and CDR2 SVGAGI. This CDR3 region has 11 residues. The V end lost 4 bases, the J end lost 4 bases, and 5 bases lay between the germline ends. DNA of the CDR3: TGTGCCAGCAGTTTCAGATACGAGCAGTACTTC. Translated: CASSFRYEQYF.

The chain carries TRBV19 and TRBJ1-6; D perhaps matches TRBD1 (6 bases). V dropped 4 bases and J dropped 10 bases, with 20 bases sitting between them. This CDR3 spans 16 amino acids. Germline assignment: CDR1 LNHDA and CDR2 SQIVND (reference sequence). CDR3 residues: CASSTGVRGHESPLHF. The CDR3 bases are TGTGCCAGTAGTACAGGGGTAAGGGGCCATGAATCACCCCTCCACTTT.

The V call is TRBV5-5, the J call TRBJ1-1; possibly TRBD1 for D (5 bases). V gave up 4 bases and J gave up 5 bases, with 15 bases separating them. The CDR3 covers 14 residues. Per germline, CDR1 SGHKS and CDR2 YYEKEE (reference sequence). CDR3 DNA: TGTGCCAGCAGCCCGATAAGTTGGGGGACTGAAGCTTTCTTT. Residues: CASSPISWGTEAFF.

The chain uses TRBV18 and TRBJ2-7, with 7 bases identical to TRBD1. The germline gives CDR1 KGHSH, CDR2 LQKENI. The length of the CDR3 is 14 residues. Trimming removed 6 bases from V and 3 bases from J; junction bases left unmatched: 8. CDR3 in amino acids: CASSPDRDVYEQYF. As DNA, the CDR3 is TGTGCCAGCTCGCCTGACAGGGACGTCTACGAGCAGTACTTC.

This chain joins TRBV9 and TRBJ1-5, with D uncertain. This CDR3 contains 14 residues. V was trimmed by 0 bases and J by 0 bases, leaving 4 bases between them. The V gene's germline CDR1 is SGDLS and CDR2 YYNGEE. The CDR3 sequence is CASSVGGSNQPQHF. The CDR3 DNA sequence: TGTGCCAGCAGCGTAGGGGGTAGCAATCAGCCCCAGCATTTT.

The chain combines TRBV11-2 with TRBJ2-5; D perhaps matches TRBD1 (5 bases). V was clipped by 6 bases and J by 8 bases, with 19 bases between them. The CDR3 totals 14 residues. CDR1 is SGHAT and CDR2 is FQNNGV in the germline V gene. The DNA of the CDR3 is TGTGCCAGCAGGACGACCTTAGACAGTCGAACCCAGTACTTC. Its protein product is CASRTTLDSRTQYF.

In this sample, this clone turned up a few times. The chain has TRBV25-1 and TRBJ2-5, with a tentative D call TRBD1 (5 bases). V was shortened by 2 bases and J by 5 bases, with 12 bases between the two germline ends. The germline V gene has CDR1 MGHDK and CDR2 SYGVNS. The CDR3 runs to 14 residues. The CDR3: CASSEVGAVETQYF. The CDR3 region has the DNA TGTGCCAGCAGTGAAGTAGGGGCAGTGGAGACCCAGTACTTC.

This clone showed up just once. This chain connects TRBV28 to TRBJ2-1, with D unresolved. The V end lost 3 bases, the J end lost 8 bases, and 11 bases lay between the germline ends. The CDR3 is 13 amino acids. CDR1 and CDR2 (germline): MDHEN, SYDVKM. Written as DNA, the CDR3 is TGTGCCAGCAGTTTCGGTCCGCACTATGAGCAGTTCTTC. Its translation: CASSFGPHYEQFF.

CDR3 in DNA: TGTGCTAGTGGTCCCGGACTAGCGGGAGAGACCCAGTACTTC. Amino acid sequence: CASGPGLAGETQYF. The chain carries TRBV12-5 and TRBJ2-5; TRBD2 agrees at 11 bases. Unmatched junction bases numbered 3, after V lost 5 bases and J lost 4 bases. CDR3 size: 14 residues. Germline V gene data show CDR1 as LGHNT and CDR2 as FRNRAP.